This T cell receptor (beta chain) was sequenced during a study of T cells in Graves' hyperthyroidism and ophthalmopathy. This clonotype was detected a few times. The antigen is undetermined. The CDR3 consists of 17 residues. Germline trimming cut 5 bases from V and 2 bases from J; bases unmatched to any gene: 11. Germline values: CDR1 LNHDA, CDR2 SQIVND (reference sequence). Study conclusions and caveats: In simple terms, a model built on 13 V-J features told ophthalmopathy apart from stable hyperthyroidism.

There were TCR beta CDR3 regions amplified from RNA transcripts. Using the HTBI primer set, a first-round RT-PCR was run on the TCR CDR3. TCRdb itself ran the multiplex PCR reads through MiXCR, one entry per CDR3 protein. The table has 600,000 to 800,000 distinct CDR3 sequences, 30% to 40% seen once. This sequence was found in a middle-aged woman with Graves' hyperthyroidism. Sequencing input: blood. The rearrangement links TRBV19 to TRBJ1-1, with 10 positions matching TRBD1. DNA of the CDR3: TGTGCCAGTAGTCGCCGGGACAGGGGTCCGGGTAACACTGAAGCTTTCTTT. Its translation: CASSRRDRGPGNTEAFF.